This passage covers 11 T cell receptor beta chains from one sample sequenced in a study of blood T cell repertoires in COVID-19. Only in-frame clones appear in the TCRdb table, and some are missing; sequencing was by immunoSEQ multiplex PCR. The table shows 300,000 to 450,000 clones, with 88% occurring only once. The sample comprised PBMCs or T cells enriched from blood (not recorded which). The origin of the receptors is a woman younger than 30 who had recovered from COVID-19.

V usage is TRBV21-1 and J usage is TRBJ1-1; the table's D gene call, TRBD1, was not cross checked with the DNA. TRBV21-1 corresponds to a pseudogene. The CDR3 covers 19 residues. The CDR3 sequence is CASSKLNDNVPPMNTEAFF. The CDR3, as DNA: TGTGCCAGCAGCAAACTTAACGACAACGTGCCACCGATGAACACTGAAGCTTTCTTT.

The chain links TRBV7-2 to TRBJ1-1; D is undetermined. This CDR3 is built from 13 residues. The V end was cut by 3 bases, the J end by 6 bases, with 11 bases between. CDR1 is SGHTA and CDR2 is FQGNSA in the germline V gene. CDR3 sequence (DNA): TGTGCCAGCAGCTTCTCTAGAGGCGCTGAAGCTTTCTTT. Amino acid sequence: CASSFSRGAEAFF.

The rearrangement uses TRBV5-6 and TRBJ1-2; D not resolved. CDR1 SGHDT and CDR2 YYEEEE come from the germline V gene. This CDR3 spans 11 amino acids. V was trimmed by 6 bases and J by 10 bases, leaving 13 bases between them. CDR3 nucleotide sequence: TGTGCCAGCATGACGGTCGGGAACTACACCTTC. Its protein is CASMTVGNYTF.

This chain uses TRBV19 with TRBJ1-1; TRBD1 matches 8 bases. J was trimmed by 3 bases and V by 3 bases; bases with no gene match: 6. Germline lookup yields CDR1 LNHDA and CDR2 SQIVND (reference sequence). The CDR3 extends over 15 amino acids. CDR3 bases: TGTGCCAGTAGTATCGGCACAGGGGGGCACACTGAAGCTTTCTTT. The encoded protein is CASSIGTGGHTEAFF.

The chain uses TRBV2 and TRBJ2-7; 12 bases map to TRBD1. Losses at the gene ends were 6 bases for V and 8 bases for J; bases not matched to a gene: 17. Germline V gene data show CDR1 as SNHLY and CDR2 as FYNNEI. This CDR3 has 17 amino acids. DNA for the CDR3: TGTGCCAGCAGCCCCGGGACAGGGGGCGCTGGCGGAAATAAGCAGTACTTC. This codes for CASSPGTGGAGGNKQYF.

The chain links TRBV5-1 to TRBJ1-2; D is uncertain. This CDR3 has 17 residues. The V gene's germline CDR1 is SGHRS and CDR2 YFSETQ. V lost 0 bases, J lost 0 bases, and 15 bases lay in between. This CDR3 is CASSLATGRRANYGYTF. The CDR3 bases are TGCGCCAGCAGCTTGGCCACCGGGAGAAGAGCTAACTATGGCTACACCTTC.

V gene TRBV5-1 combines with J gene TRBJ1-2, with D perhaps matching TRBD1 (6 bases). Germline assignment: CDR1 SGHRS and CDR2 YFSETQ. The CDR3 sequence is 16 residues long. The V end was cut by 4 bases, the J end by 5 bases, with 21 bases between. CDR3 sequence: CASSLLRRTEAYGYTF. The CDR3 DNA sequence: TGCGCCAGCAGCCTACTTCGCCGGACAGAAGCTTATGGCTACACCTTC.

The chain employs TRBV11-2 and TRBJ2-7; D gene uncertain. From germline, CDR1 is SGHAT and CDR2 FQNNGV. Trimming stripped 2 bases from V and 1 base from J, with 9 bases between. This CDR3 contains 14 residues. CDR3 bases: TGTGCCAGCAGCTTACTAGACGGTTCCTACGAGCAGTACTTC. Residues: CASSLLDGSYEQYF.

The chain uses TRBV5-1 and TRBJ2-7, with unresolved D. With 4 bases removed from V and 3 bases from J, the gap between germline ends came to 5 bases. Germline V gene sequence: CDR1 SGHRS, CDR2 YFSETQ. The CDR3 is 11 residues long. CDR3 nucleotides: TGCGCCAGCAGCCACAACTACGAGCAGTACTTC. This translates into CASSHNYEQYF.

V is TRBV21-1 and J is TRBJ1-2; the tabulated D call, TRBD1, remains unverified against the DNA. TRBV21-1 is classified as a pseudogene. This CDR3 comprises 18 residues. The DNA for the CDR3 is TGTGCCAGCAGTATCGAACCATGGCGCGGGACAGGGGGTCGTGGCTACACCTTC. Protein sequence: CASSIEPWRGTGGRGYTF.

This sequence joins TRBV29-1 and TRBJ1-2, with TRBD1 identical over 9 bases. Per the germline V gene, CDR1 is SQVTM and CDR2 is ANQGSEA. The CDR3 contains 13 residues. J gave up 4 bases and V 5 bases, and 5 bases lay outside the gene matches. The CDR3: CSVLGTGSYGYTF. The CDR3 nucleotides are TGCAGCGTTCTTGGGACAGGGAGCTATGGCTACACCTTC.